The rows below give T cell receptor beta chains drawn from one sample of a study of blood T cells in healthy people across ages. Each CDR3 protein is one row after TCRdb ran MiXCR on the 5' RACE reads. The table shows approximately 2,000,000 distinct CDR3 sequences, with approximately 39% occurring only once. Sequenced: blood. These receptors originate from a human donor in good health. CDR3s include the opening cysteine and the closing phenylalanine or tryptophan. Fields, in order: clone size, J gene, D gene, V gene, CDR3 DNA, CDR3 protein. A D gene is named only where the DNA matches it firmly. Expanded clones get a size class; other rows say once, few or many, or leave the size out.

size: .; J: TRBJ2-1; D: .; V: TRBV6-1; DNA: TGTGCCAGCAGTGAAACGACTCAGGCCTACAATGAGCAGTTCTTC; CDR3: CASSETTQAYNEQFF
size: few; J: TRBJ1-2; D: .; V: TRBV12-3/TRBV12-4; DNA: TGTGCCAGCAGGGTACAGGCCTCTAACTATGGCTACACCTTC; CDR3: CASRVQASNYGYTF
size: .; J: TRBJ1-5; D: .; V: TRBV29-1; DNA: TGCAGCGTTTCTTCCAGTAGTAGCAATCAGCCCCAGCATTTT; CDR3: CSVSSSSSNQPQHF
size: few; J: TRBJ2-7; D: TRBD2; V: TRBV4-3; DNA: TGCGCCAGCAGCCCTGCATGGGAGGGTCTCCACGAGCAGTACTTC; CDR3: CASSPAWEGLHEQYF
size: .; J: TRBJ2-1; D: TRBD1; V: TRBV5-1; DNA: TGCGCCAGCAGCCGGACAGGGTCTCCTTTAAACAATGAGCAGTTCTTC; CDR3: CASSRTGSPLNNEQFF
size: .; J: TRBJ2-5; D: .; V: TRBV11-1; DNA: TGTGCCAGCAGCCGACCGACCGGGCCTCGGGGCCAAGAGACCCAGTACTTC; CDR3: CASSRPTGPRGQETQYF
size: once; J: TRBJ2-4; D: .; V: TRBV15; DNA: TGTGCCACCAGCAGAGAGGGACCGCTAGCCAAAAACATTCAGTACTTC; CDR3: CATSREGPLAKNIQYF
size: few; J: TRBJ2-5; D: TRBD1; V: TRBV10-3; DNA: TGTGCCATCCAGAGACAGGGACAATCGGAAGAGACCCAGTACTTC; CDR3: CAIQRQGQSEETQYF
size: .; J: TRBJ1-2; D: .; V: TRBV25-1; DNA: TGTGCCAGCAGGGTCGGCAACTATGGCTACACCTTC; CDR3: CASRVGNYGYTF
size: few; J: TRBJ2-5; D: TRBD1; V: TRBV12-3/TRBV12-4; DNA: TGTGCCAGCAGTTTCCCTGGCAGGGGGTCGAAATTAGAGACCCAGTACTTC; CDR3: CASSFPGRGSKLETQYF
size: few; J: TRBJ2-5; D: TRBD2; V: TRBV5-1; DNA: TGCGCCAGCAGCTGGAGGGCGGGGGGACTACAAGAGACCCAGTACTTC; CDR3: CASSWRAGGLQETQYF
size: .; J: TRBJ2-3; D: TRBD2; V: TRBV20-1; DNA: TGCAGTGCTAGGAGGACTAGCGGGGCTGGGGGTACGCAGTATTTT; CDR3: CSARRTSGAGGTQYF
size: .; J: TRBJ1-1; D: .; V: TRBV5-1; DNA: TGCGCCAGCGTAGCGAGGGTAAATACTGAAGCTTTCTTT; CDR3: CASVARVNTEAFF
size: .; J: TRBJ1-4; D: TRBD1; V: TRBV4-3; DNA: TGCGCCAGCAGCCAAGTTGCGGGACAGGGAAGGGAAAAACTGTTTTTT; CDR3: CASSQVAGQGREKLFF
size: few; J: TRBJ2-3; D: TRBD2; V: TRBV4-3; DNA: TGCGCCAGCAGCCAAGATGAAGCTAGCGGGGGAGCAGATACGCAGTATTTT; CDR3: CASSQDEASGGADTQYF